This T cell receptor (beta chain) was found in a study of CXCR3-negative and CXCR3-positive naive CD8 T cells. Study-wide findings and caveats: The level of CXCR3 expression partially decreased after cryopreservation; the majority of assays used fresh PBMCs. In naive cells, CXCR3-negative and CXCR3-positive subsets had similar TRBV-TRBJ usage; memory cells differed. Much lower diversity was found in memory CD8+ cells, while both naive subsets had comparably high diversity.

There are 15 residues in the CDR3. Germline V lookup: CDR1 SGHNT, CDR2 YYREEE (reference sequence). Comments on this clonotype: Its antigen remains unidentified.

The libraries of TRB cDNA were constructed through 5' RACE using UMI labels. No DNA is given; TCRdb re-called the 5' RACE reads and lists each CDR3 protein once. This sample contains 130,000 or so distinct CDR3 sequences. This TCR came from a human donor in good health. Some clones in this sample may be carry-over from other donors' samples. Sequencing was done on a sample of naive CXCR3- CD8+ T cells from blood. Indicated subset: CD45RO-CCR7+CD27+CD95- naive CD8+ T cells lacking CXCR3 (TNR3-). This sequence joins TRBV5-4 and TRBJ2-1; the TCRdb call, TRBD1, lacks DNA for checking. The CDR3 loop is CASSLSTGTYNEQFF.